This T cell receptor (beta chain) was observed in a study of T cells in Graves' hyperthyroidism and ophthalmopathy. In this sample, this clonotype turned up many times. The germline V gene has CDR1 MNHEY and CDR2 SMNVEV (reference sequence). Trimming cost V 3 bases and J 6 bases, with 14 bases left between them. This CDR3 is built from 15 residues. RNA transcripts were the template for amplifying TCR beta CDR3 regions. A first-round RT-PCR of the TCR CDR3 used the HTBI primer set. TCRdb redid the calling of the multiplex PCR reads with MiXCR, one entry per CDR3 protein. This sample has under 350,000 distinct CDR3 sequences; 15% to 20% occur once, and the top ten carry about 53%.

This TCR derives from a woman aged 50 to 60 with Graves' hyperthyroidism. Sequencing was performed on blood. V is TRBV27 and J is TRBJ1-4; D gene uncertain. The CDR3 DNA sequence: TGTGCCAGCAGTTTCTTAAGGGAGAAGGATGAAAAACTGTTTTTT. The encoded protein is CASSFLREKDEKLFF.